This TCR beta chain appears in the sequencing data of a study of glioma-infiltrating T cells. Whole-study results and caveats: Very few CDR3 sequences were shared between tissue and blood.

Trimming left V 5 bases short and J 5 bases short, with 14 bases between. There are 14 residues in the CDR3. Germline CDR1 LNHDA, CDR2 SQIVND (reference sequence). A word on this clonotype: What it recognizes is unknown. A much larger clone differs by one base, so this may be a read error.

Amplification of TCR alpha and beta CDR3 regions from RNA used iRepertoire nested multiplex PCR. TCRdb re-analysed the multiplex PCR reads in MiXCR, keeping a single row per CDR3 protein. The table shows 100,000 to 150,000 distinct CDR3 sequences, with about 23% occurring only once. The rearrangement uses TRBV19 and TRBJ2-3; D gene uncertain. The TCR comes from a human donor with low-grade glioma or glioblastoma, undergoing nonglioma brain surgery, or in good health (not recorded which). The sequenced material came from glioma tissue, nonneoplastic brain tissue, or PBMCs (not recorded which). The CDR3 DNA follows: TGTGCCAGTAGTCAGGCCAAAGTGGTAGATACGCAGTATTTT. This encodes CASSQAKVVDTQYF. The full variable domain, its missing parts supplied by reference TRBV19 and TRBJ2-3, is DGGITQSPKYLFRKEGQNVTLSCEQNLNHDAMYWYRQDPGQGLRLIYYSQIVNDFQKGDIAEGYSVSREKKESFPLTVTSAQKNPTAFYLCASSQAKVVDTQYFGPGTRLTVL.